A single sample gave rise to the 24 T cell receptor beta chains below, sequenced in a study of radiation and T cells in renal cell carcinoma. Produced via immunoSEQ multiplex PCR; TCRdb's table is partial and in-frame only. The repertoire consists of 120,000 or so clones, with roughly four fifths occurring once and the leading ten covering 5% to 6.5%. Time point in this sample: blood 2 weeks post-SBRT. As for treatment: 15 Gy SBRT to primary tumor, nephrectomy 4 weeks later. The sequences come from blood, collected from a patient whose treatment included radiotherapy and nephrectomy. These receptor sequences come from a man between 50 and 59 years old with renal cell carcinoma.

This chain's CDR3 is CASSQETKGLLAADTQYF. The CDR3, as DNA: TGCGCCAGCAGCCAAGAGACGAAAGGACTTCTTGCGGCAGATACGCAGTATTTT. The chain joins TRBV4-3 to TRBJ2-3, with D perhaps TRBD2 (5 bases). Trimming shortened V by 0 bases and J by 4 bases, and 20 bases separated the two germline ends. Germline CDR1 is LGHNA and CDR2 is YSLEER. The CDR3 has 18 amino acids.

V usage is TRBV5-4 and J usage is TRBJ2-1; TRBD2 matches 8 bases. CDR1 SGHNT and CDR2 YYREEE come from the germline V gene (reference sequence). The CDR3 is 16 residues long. The trim removed 1 base at V and 5 bases at J, leaving 8 bases unmatched. Here the CDR3 reads CASSLPHGLANNEQFF. DNA for the CDR3: TGTGCCAGCAGCTTGCCGCACGGACTAGCCAACAATGAGCAGTTCTTC.

The chain couples TRBV28 to TRBJ2-7, with D tentatively TRBD2 (6 bases). The CDR3 sequence is 16 residues long. Germline CDR1 is MDHEN and CDR2 is SYDVKM. V shed 5 bases and J shed 2 bases, with 19 bases lying between them. CDR3 sequence: CASSLLGGDPTYEQYF. In DNA form, the CDR3 reads TGTGCCAGCAGTCTTTTAGGCGGGGATCCTACCTACGAGCAGTACTTC.

V is TRBV29-1 and J is TRBJ1-1, with 9 bases lining up with TRBD1. The CDR3 contains 14 residues. After removal of 6 bases from V and 4 bases from J, the junction contained 9 bases not matched to a gene. Germline V CDR1 and CDR2: SQVTM, ANQGSEA. The CDR3 DNA reads TGCAGCGTGATACAGGGGGCGCTTTCCACTGAAGCTTTCTTT. The encoded protein is CSVIQGALSTEAFF.

This clone was seen only a few times. The V call is TRBV18, the J call TRBJ1-2; D is undetermined. Trimming removed 6 bases at V and 1 base at J, with 18 bases between. CDR3 size: 16 residues. From germline, CDR1 is KGHSH and CDR2 LQKENI. The CDR3 DNA follows: TGTGCCAGCTCCCTAACTACCAGAGAAAGTAACTATGGCTACACCTTC. This translates into CASSLTTRESNYGYTF. Using reference TRBV18 and TRBJ1-2 for the parts outside the CDR3, the full variable domain is NAGVMQNPRHLVRRRGQEARLRCSPMKGHSHVYWYRQLPEEGLKFMVYLQKENIIDESGMPKERFSAEFPKEGPSILRIQQVVRGDSAAYFCASSLTTRESNYGYTFGSGTRLTVV.

The chain is built from TRBV10-2 and TRBJ2-1; D ambiguous. The germline gives CDR1 WSHSY, CDR2 SAAADI. This CDR3 has 13 amino acids. Trimming shortened V by 3 bases and J by 9 bases, and 12 bases separated the two germline ends. CDR3: CASSESSRSEQFF. The CDR3 bases are TGCGCCAGCAGTGAAAGTAGTCGTAGTGAGCAGTTCTTC.

The DNA of the CDR3 is TGTGCCAGCAGTCCGGGGACAGGGACGGGACCCCAGCATTTT. Amino acids: CASSPGTGTGPQHF. The rearrangement joins TRBV25-1 to TRBJ1-5; the match to TRBD1 covers 9 bases. Trimming cost V 5 bases and J 10 bases; bases outside gene matches: 9. CDR1 MGHDK and CDR2 SYGVNS come from the germline V gene. The CDR3 spans 14 residues.

The rearrangement joins TRBV6-5 to TRBJ2-1; D is unresolved. Germline CDR1 is MNHEY and CDR2 is SVGAGI. V gave up 7 bases and J gave up 5 bases, with 9 bases separating them. The CDR3 has 12 amino acids. In DNA form, the CDR3 reads TGTGCCAGCAATACACGTGACAATGAGCAGTTCTTC. This encodes CASNTRDNEQFF.

The chain joins TRBV10-3 to TRBJ1-2, with a tentative D call TRBD1 (5 bases). Trimming shortened V by 1 base and J by 1 base, and 10 bases separated the two germline ends. Germline lookup yields CDR1 ENHRY and CDR2 SYGVKD. This CDR3 spans 15 amino acids. In nucleotides, the CDR3 is TGTGCCATCAGTGAGTACGACAGAGATAACTATGGCTACACCTTC. This codes for CAISEYDRDNYGYTF.

This clone was detected only once. The chain links TRBV7-2 to TRBJ2-7; either TRBD1 or TRBD2 may supply D (5 bases each). Germline values: CDR1 SGHTA, CDR2 FQGNSA. The CDR3 consists of 15 residues. V lost 5 bases and J 4 bases, leaving 18 bases between the germline ends. CDR3 bases: TGTGCCAGCAGCCAAGCCGGGACGGAGGCATACGAGCAGTACTTC. This sequence encodes CASSQAGTEAYEQYF.

This chain uses TRBV5-8 with TRBJ2-5; D not certain. The germline gives CDR1 SGHTS, CDR2 YDEGEE. V was trimmed by 2 bases and J by 1 base, leaving 0 bases between them. There are 11 residues in the CDR3. In DNA, the CDR3 is TGTGCCAGCAGCTTCCAAGAGACCCAGTACTTC. Residues: CASSFQETQYF. The complete variable domain, with remaining parts taken from reference TRBV5-8 and TRBJ2-5, reads EAGVTQSPTHLIKTRGQQATLRCSPISGHTSVYWYQQALGLGLQFLLWYDEGEERNRGNFPPRFSGRQFPNYSSELNVNALELEDSALYLCASSFQETQYFGPGTRLLVL.

This sequence joins TRBV28 and TRBJ2-5, with TRBD2 matching over 8 bases. Germline CDR1 and CDR2: MDHEN and SYDVKM. The CDR3 is made up of 14 amino acids. The junction had 5 bases not matched to a gene; V was cut back by 3 bases and J by 5 bases. The CDR3 DNA follows: TGTGCCAGCAGTTTCGGGGGGGCGAGGGAGACCCAGTACTTC. Its translation is CASSFGGARETQYF.

This clone was seen a single time. The CDR3 region has the DNA TGTGCCAGCAGCTTGCACAGGTCTAGCACAGATACGCAGTATTTT. Translated: CASSLHRSSTDTQYF. The V gene is TRBV5-4, the J gene TRBJ2-3; D might be TRBD1 (5 bases). Trimming stripped 1 base from V and 0 bases from J, with 9 bases between. This CDR3 is built from 15 residues. Germline V CDR1 and CDR2: SGHNT, YYREEE (reference sequence). Full variable domain (missing parts from reference TRBV5-4 and TRBJ2-3): ETGVTQSPTHLIKTRGQQVTLRCSSQSGHNTVSWYQQALGQGPQFIFQYYREEENGRGNFPPRFSGLQFPNYSSELNVNALELDDSALYLCASSLHRSSTDTQYFGPGTRLTVL.

V usage is TRBV28 and J usage is TRBJ1-4; 8 bases align to TRBD1. Germline CDR1 MDHEN, CDR2 SYDVKM. CDR3 length: 15 residues. V gave up 3 bases and J gave up 8 bases; unmatched junction bases: 8. CDR3 DNA: TGTGCCAGCAGTTTCCGACAGGGGCGTAACGAAAAACTGTTTTTT. This sequence encodes CASSFRQGRNEKLFF.

This sequence joins TRBV30 and TRBJ1-2; the match to TRBD1 covers 11 bases. The CDR3 is 19 amino acids. The junction had 20 bases not matched to a gene; V was cut back by 4 bases and J by 4 bases. Germline values: CDR1 GTSNPN, CDR2 SVGIG (reference sequence). CDR3 nucleotide sequence: TGTGCCTGGACCGTAAGGGATTGGACAGGGGGCGCGGAATCCTATGGCTACACCTTC. This encodes CAWTVRDWTGGAESYGYTF. Combining the CDR3 with reference TRBV30 and TRBJ1-2 gives the whole variable domain SQTIHQWPATLVQPVGSPLSLECTVEGTSNPNLYWYRQAAGRGLQLLFYSVGIGQISSEVPQNLSASRPQDRQFILSSKKLLLSDSGFYLCAWTVRDWTGGAESYGYTFGSGTRLTVV.

V usage is TRBV5-1 and J usage is TRBJ2-7, with no clear D. Germline V gene data show CDR1 as SGHRS and CDR2 as YFSETQ. The V end lost 1 base, the J end lost 5 bases, and 16 bases lay between the germline ends. This CDR3 has 15 amino acids. CDR3 in amino acids: CASSLIGRPGDEQYF. The CDR3 bases are TGCGCCAGCAGCTTGATAGGACGGCCCGGAGACGAGCAGTACTTC.

The chain carries TRBV5-4 and TRBJ1-1; TRBD1 agrees at 7 bases. V lost 0 bases, J lost 1 base, and 15 bases stayed unmatched. CDR1 SGHNT and CDR2 YYREEE come from the germline V gene (reference sequence). The length of the CDR3 is 19 residues. Here the CDR3 DNA reads TGTGCCAGCAGCTTGGATATTGGGACTGCTAGGGGGCGGAACACTGAAGCTTTCTTT. Protein product: CASSLDIGTARGRNTEAFF. Using reference TRBV5-4 and TRBJ1-1 for the parts outside the CDR3, the full variable domain is ETGVTQSPTHLIKTRGQQVTLRCSSQSGHNTVSWYQQALGQGPQFIFQYYREEENGRGNFPPRFSGLQFPNYSSELNVNALELDDSALYLCASSLDIGTARGRNTEAFFGQGTRLTVV.

This clone was recorded a few times. This sequence joins TRBV2 and TRBJ2-1, with TRBD2 as a possible D gene (6 bases). The germline gives CDR1 SNHLY, CDR2 FYNNEI. CDR3 length: 15 residues. Between the trimmed V and J ends, which lost 4 bases and 4 bases, there was a span of 14 bases. In DNA form, the CDR3 reads TGTGCCAGCAGTGGCGGGACCATTCCATACAATGAGCAGTTCTTC. It specifies CASSGGTIPYNEQFF. Combining the CDR3 with reference TRBV2 and TRBJ2-1 gives the whole variable domain EPEVTQTPSHQVTQMGQEVILRCVPISNHLYFYWYRQILGQKVEFLVSFYNNEISEKSEIFDDQFSVERPDGSNFTLKIRSTKLEDSAMYFCASSGGTIPYNEQFFGPGTRLTVL.

CDR3 coding DNA: TGTGCCAGCAGCCCGGACCGCTACGAGCAGTACTTC. Its protein product is CASSPDRYEQYF. The chain carries TRBV11-2 and TRBJ2-7; no clear D. Germline lookup yields CDR1 SGHAT and CDR2 FQNNGV. The V end lost 5 bases, the J end lost 3 bases, and 8 bases lay between the germline ends. The CDR3 spans 12 residues.

The genes are TRBV5-1 and TRBJ1-1, with D perhaps TRBD1 (6 bases). V was trimmed by 1 base and J by 3 bases, leaving 13 bases between them. CDR3 size: 15 residues. The germline gives CDR1 SGHRS, CDR2 YFSETQ. The CDR3, as DNA: TGCGCCAGCAGCTTGTATTTTGCAGGGGACACTGAAGCTTTCTTT. Its translation: CASSLYFAGDTEAFF.

J is TRBJ1-2 and V is TRBV12-5; 7 bases agree with TRBD1. V lost 1 base to trimming and J lost 8 bases; unmatched junction nucleotides: 1. Germline CDR1 reads LGHNT; CDR2 reads FRNRAP. This CDR3 is built from 12 residues. CDR3 in amino acids: CASGLDRGGYTF. DNA for the CDR3: TGTGCTAGTGGTTTGGACAGGGGCGGCTACACCTTC.

This clone was detected only once. The chain is built from TRBV27 and TRBJ2-5; possibly TRBD1 for D (6 bases). CDR3 length equals 15 residues. V was cut by 1 base and J by 2 bases, with 11 bases left in between. Germline V lookup: CDR1 MNHEY, CDR2 SMNVEV (reference sequence). The CDR3 region has the DNA TGTGCCAGCAGTTTATATGGGACAAGGCAAGAGACCCAGTACTTC. Translation: CASSLYGTRQETQYF.

The V call is TRBV18, the J call TRBJ1-2; 8 nucleotides agree with TRBD1. Germline-derived CDR1 and CDR2 are KGHSH and LQKENI. J lost 7 bases, V lost 3 bases, and 7 bases had no gene match. This CDR3 is 14 amino acids long. CDR3 sequence: CASSPRTGSGGYTF. The CDR3 DNA reads TGTGCCAGCTCACCTCGGACAGGGTCGGGTGGCTACACCTTC.

The gene calls are TRBV4-1 and TRBJ2-3, with D unclear. The CDR3 totals 16 residues. The V end lost 0 bases, the J end lost 0 bases, and 10 bases lay between the germline ends. CDR1 MGHRA and CDR2 YSYEKL come from the germline V gene. The chain's CDR3 is CASSQDNGLSTDTQYF. As DNA, the CDR3 is TGCGCCAGCAGCCAAGATAACGGTCTAAGCACAGATACGCAGTATTTT.